This is a list of T cell receptor beta chains from one sample in a study of somatic mutations in cytotoxic T cells in rheumatoid arthritis. The method was immunoSEQ multiplex PCR; TCRdb's version includes in-frame clones alone and lacks a portion of them. Here the sample spans roughly 35,000 clones, approximately 80% being singletons. The sequencing sample was made of CD8+ T cells sorted from blood. The origin of the receptors is a man in his forties or fifties in good health. Each CDR3 is given with its conserved first and last residue. A D gene is named only where the DNA matches it firmly. The size entry is marked missing in some rows and otherwise reads once, few, many or a size class.

TRBJ2-2 | TRBD1 | . | TRBV27 | TGTGCCAGCAGTTCGACAGGGGTTATCAGCACCGGGGAGCTGTTTTTT | CASSSTGVISTGELFF
TRBJ1-1 | . | . | TRBV6-1 | TGTGCCAGCAGTGAAGCAGGGGCGATGGCCACTGAAGCTTTCTTT | CASSEAGAMATEAFF
TRBJ2-3 | . | . | TRBV25-1 | TGTGCCAGCAGTGAATGGGTAACTAGCACAGATACGCAGTATTTT | CASSEWVTSTDTQYF
TRBJ2-1 | TRBD2 | . | TRBV30 | TGTGCCTGGTCTAGCGGGAACTACAATGAGCAGTTCTTC | CAWSSGNYNEQFF
TRBJ2-7 | TRBD2 | . | TRBV27 | TGTGCCAGCAGTGCCGGACTAGCGGCTTCCTACGAGCAGTACTTC | CASSAGLAASYEQYF
TRBJ2-7 | . | . | TRBV4-1 | TGCGCCAGCAGCTCGACGGACTGGGGGTACGAGCAGTACTTC | CASSSTDWGYEQYF
TRBJ1-1 | . | . | TRBV28 | TGTGCCAGCAGTTCGGTAGGGGTTCGTCTTGGCGGCACTGAAGCTTTCTTT | CASSSVGVRLGGTEAFF
TRBJ2-3 | . | . | TRBV4-1 | TGCGCCAGCAGCGAAGACGGGGGTTTTACAGATACGCAGTATTTT | CASSEDGGFTDTQYF
TRBJ2-5 | . | . | TRBV13 | TGTGCCAGCAGCAGTCCCCGGGCCATCCTAGAGACCCAGTACTTC | CASSSPRAILETQYF
TRBJ2-5 | . | . | TRBV6-5 | TGTGCCAGCAGACTCCTATCACTACAAGAGACCCAGTACTTC | CASRLLSLQETQYF
TRBJ2-5 | TRBD2 | . | TRBV5-4 | TGTGCCAGCAGCTATCTAGCGGGAGAAGAGACCCAGTACTTC | CASSYLAGEETQYF
TRBJ2-7 | . | . | TRBV13 | TGTGCCAGCAGCTCTCGGGACACCTACGAGCAGTACTTC | CASSSRDTYEQYF
TRBJ2-7 | TRBD2 | once | TRBV4-1 | TGCGCCAGCAGCCAAGAGGAACTAGCGGGTCTCTACGAGCAGTACTTC | CASSQEELAGLYEQYF
TRBJ2-7 | . | . | TRBV21-1 | TGTGCCGGCCGGGGGCCCCTCGGCGAGCAGTACTTC | CAGRGPLGEQYF
TRBJ2-3 | TRBD2 | . | TRBV4-3 | TGCGCCAGCAGCCATGTACCAGCGGGAGGGCCAACAGATACGCAGTATTTT | CASSHVPAGGPTDTQYF
TRBJ2-7 | . | . | TRBV14 | TGTGCCAGCAGCCAAGACGCGTCTTTTGGGGCCTCTTCCAACGAGCAGTACTTC | CASSQDASFGASSNEQYF
TRBJ2-2 | . | . | TRBV7-9 | TGTGCCAGCAGCTTAGGGGACGGGGAGCTGTTTTTT | CASSLGDGELFF
TRBJ1-2 | . | . | TRBV27 | TGTGCCAGCAGTTTCGGCAGCAACTATGGCTACACCTTC | CASSFGSNYGYTF
TRBJ2-7 | . | . | TRBV28 | TGTGCCAGCAGTTTAGGTATCTACGAGCAGTACTTC | CASSLGIYEQYF
TRBJ1-2 | . | . | TRBV7-2 | TGTGCCAGCAGCTTTGGCAGCAACTATGGCTACACCTTC | CASSFGSNYGYTF
TRBJ2-7 | . | once | TRBV9 | TGTGCCAGCAGCGTAACCGGGACGGCCTCACCTGTGGAGCAGTACTTC | CASSVTGTASPVEQYF
TRBJ1-5 | . | . | TRBV29-1 | TGCAGCGCCAAAGAGGAGGGTAATCAGCCCCAGCATTTT | CSAKEEGNQPQHF
TRBJ2-3 | . | . | TRBV2 | TGTGCCAGCAGTTACAGGATGACCTTTAGTACAGATACGCAGTATTTT | CASSYRMTFSTDTQYF
TRBJ1-1 | . | . | TRBV14 | TGTGCCAGCAGCCAAGATACCGCAGGGAACACTGAAGCTTTCTTT | CASSQDTAGNTEAFF
TRBJ1-2 | . | . | TRBV28 | TGTGCCAGCAGTCCCGGGATCAACTATGGCTACACCTTC | CASSPGINYGYTF
TRBJ2-7 | TRBD1 | . | TRBV27 | TGTGCCAGCAGCCCTGGACAGGGGCCCTACGAGCAGTACTTC | CASSPGQGPYEQYF
TRBJ2-7 | TRBD2 | . | TRBV5-1 | TGCGCCAGCAGCTGGAGTGCTAGCGGGAGAACCTACGAGCAGTACTTC | CASSWSASGRTYEQYF
TRBJ1-2 | . | . | TRBV28 | TGTGCCAGCAGGCGACAGAGTCTCGGCTATGGCTACACCTTC | CASRRQSLGYGYTF
TRBJ2-7 | . | once | TRBV5-6 | TGTGCCAGCAGCACCCTATTACAGGCCTCCTACGAGCAGTACTTC | CASSTLLQASYEQYF
TRBJ2-7 | TRBD2 | once | TRBV5-1 | TGCGCCAGCGCCCAACTAGCGGGAGGTTACGAGCAGTACTTC | CASAQLAGGYEQYF
TRBJ2-4 | . | . | TRBV7-9 | TGTGCCAGCAGCTCCCCAAACAGGGAAGACATTCAGTACTTC | CASSSPNREDIQYF
TRBJ1-5 | TRBD1 | few | TRBV27 | TGTGCCAGCAGTTCGAAGGGGGCGCCGGGTCAGCCCCAGCATTTT | CASSSKGAPGQPQHF
TRBJ2-3 | . | . | TRBV5-4 | TGTGCCAGCAGCGCCCCTCCTACAGATACGCAGTATTTT | CASSAPPTDTQYF
TRBJ2-3 | . | . | TRBV5-1 | TGCGCCAGCAGCTTGGCCATGGGAGCGTCCTCGGATACGCAGTATTTT | CASSLAMGASSDTQYF
TRBJ1-4 | . | . | TRBV7-2 | TGTGCCAGCAGCTTGGGGACGGTAACTAATGAAAAACTGTTTTTT | CASSLGTVTNEKLFF
TRBJ2-3 | . | . | TRBV2 | TGTGCCAGCAGTGTAGGGACATACCGCACAGATACGCAGTATTTT | CASSVGTYRTDTQYF
TRBJ1-1 | . | . | TRBV27 | TGTGCCAGCAGTTTATCCGGGAAGTCTGAAGCTTTCTTT | CASSLSGKSEAFF
TRBJ2-2 | . | once | TRBV27 | TGTGCCAGCAGTTTAGAAGGGGGTTTTGGCACCGGGGAGCTGTTTTTT | CASSLEGGFGTGELFF
TRBJ2-1 | . | once | TRBV5-1 | TGCGCCAGCAGCGTGACTAGATACAATGAGCAGTTCTTC | CASSVTRYNEQFF
TRBJ2-7 | . | . | TRBV30 | TGTGCTTTCCTCCACCGAGCCTACGAGCAGTACTTC | CAFLHRAYEQYF
TRBJ2-7 | . | . | TRBV5-1 | TGCGCCAGCAGCTTTGGCCTGTCCTACGAGCAGTACTTC | CASSFGLSYEQYF
TRBJ2-5 | . | once | TRBV7-9 | TGTGCCAGCAGCTTAGGGGGGACCCAGTACTTC | CASSLGGTQYF
TRBJ2-7 | . | . | TRBV5-1 | TGCGCCAGCTTTTCCGGGGGAGGCCGGGACGAGCAGTACTTC | CASFSGGGRDEQYF
TRBJ1-2 | TRBD1 | . | TRBV7-6 | TGTGCCAGCAGCTTAGGTTCAGGGGGCAATGGCTACACCTTC | CASSLGSGGNGYTF
TRBJ1-5 | . | . | TRBV27 | TGTGCCAGCAGGGGGTCTGGGGCCGGTAGCAATCAGCCCCAGCATTTT | CASRGSGAGSNQPQHF
TRBJ2-1 | . | once | TRBV11-3 | TGTGCCAGCAGCCCTTCGAGGGGGGCGAAGGGCAATGAGCAGTTCTTC | CASSPSRGAKGNEQFF
TRBJ2-1 | TRBD2 | once | TRBV27 | TGTGCCAGCAAGGGAGCGGGAGGAGGGAATGAGCAGTTCTTC | CASKGAGGGNEQFF
TRBJ2-1 | . | . | TRBV15 | TGTGCCACCAGCAGCTCCCCGCCGGGACAAGGGTTAACACAGTTCTTC | CATSSSPPGQGLTQFF
TRBJ1-3 | . | . | TRBV9 | TGTGCCAGCAGCGTAGCTTACAACTCTGGAAACACCATATATTTT | CASSVAYNSGNTIYF
TRBJ2-7 | . | few | TRBV6-5 | TGTGCCAGCAGCCCGGGGAACGAGCAGTACTTC | CASSPGNEQYF